The sequence of this T cell receptor (beta chain) was determined in a study of technical replicates of blood from a few donors. The CDR3 is made up of 15 amino acids. Trimming took off 2 bases at V and 4 bases at J, with 11 bases between the two ends. The germline gives CDR1 SEHNR, CDR2 FQNEAQ (reference sequence). Here immunoSEQ multiplex PCR was the method, and the copy in TCRdb shows in-frame clones only, minus some. The sample has around 93,000 clones; approximately 95% are singletons. This sequence joins TRBV7-9 and TRBJ2-2, with D perhaps TRBD1 (5 bases). Sequenced: T cells isolated from PBMCs. The clonotype originates from a human donor in good health. CDR3 region: CASSLRDSATGELFF. CDR3 DNA sequence: TGTGCCAGCAGCTTACGTGACAGTGCCACCGGGGAGCTGTTTTTT.